This T cell receptor beta chain stems from a study of blood T cell repertoires in COVID-19. Assay: immunoSEQ multiplex PCR; the TCRdb copy retains only in-frame clones and omits some. Counted here are 130,000 or so clones, around 83% occurring once; the ten biggest clones make up around 3%. Trimming pared 6 bases from V and 7 bases from J, leaving 12 bases between. The CDR3 is made up of 12 amino acids. The chain uses TRBV12-3 or TRBV12-4 and TRBJ2-5; D not resolved. The sequenced material came from peripheral blood. The sequence was collected from a woman older than 75 with acute or convalescent COVID-19. CDR3 sequence (DNA): TGTGCCAGCAGCACCCTCATCGGGACCCAGTACTTC. Translation gives CASSTLIGTQYF.